The 8 T cell receptor beta chains listed next were all sequenced from one sample in a study of blood T cell repertoires in COVID-19. The assay was immunoSEQ multiplex PCR, and TCRdb's table has in-frame clones only and misses some. This table has around 270,000 clones, roughly 80% appearing once. Source material: peripheral blood. The receptors shown here come from a person aged 65 to 85 with COVID-19, enrolled during active disease.

The chain joins TRBV6-1 to TRBJ1-1; D is unresolved. V lost 0 bases and J lost 4, with 15 bases in between. Germline CDR1 and CDR2: MNHNS and SASEGT. CDR3 size: 16 residues. CDR3 residues: CASSEAPPDSSTEAFF. The CDR3 DNA reads TGTGCCAGCAGTGAAGCGCCACCCGATTCGAGCACTGAAGCTTTCTTT.

The rearrangement joins TRBV7-5 to TRBJ1-4. TRBV7-5 is assigned pseudogene status. The CDR3 has 15 amino acids. The DNA of the CDR3 is TGTGCCAGAAGCTTGTGGGGAGCAACTAATGAAAAACTGTTTTTT. Protein sequence: CARSLWGATNEKLFF.

The chain employs TRBV19 and TRBJ1-2; D may be TRBD1 (6 bases). The CDR3 contains 16 residues. CDR1 and CDR2 from the germline V gene are LNHDA and SQIVND (reference sequence). Between the trimmed V and J ends, which lost 4 bases and 4 bases, there was a span of 19 bases. Here the CDR3 reads CASSRTAGAQGYGYTF. The CDR3, as DNA: TGTGCCAGTAGTAGAACCGCGGGGGCGCAGGGCTATGGCTACACCTTC.

This chain links TRBV5-1 with TRBJ1-3; 9 bases align to TRBD1. The germline gives CDR1 SGHRS, CDR2 YFSETQ. V shed 3 bases, J shed 5 bases, and the junction held 6 bases outside the gene matches. The CDR3 has 15 amino acids. In DNA, the CDR3 is TGCGCCAGCAGCTACGGGGACAGGGTTAGAAACACCATATATTTT. Amino acid sequence: CASSYGDRVRNTIYF. Looking up the rest from reference TRBV5-1 and TRBJ1-3 gives the full variable domain: KAGVTQTPRYLIKTRGQQVTLSCSPISGHRSVSWYQQTPGQGLQFLFEYFSETQRNKGNFPGRFSGRQFSNSRSEMNVSTLELGDSALYLCASSYGDRVRNTIYFGEGSWLTVV.

The gene calls are TRBV2 and TRBJ1-1; a weak D match, TRBD1 (6 bases). Deletions cut 9 bases from V and 1 base from J, with 24 bases between. Germline CDR1 and CDR2: SNHLY and FYNNEI. The CDR3 is made up of 17 amino acids. In DNA, the CDR3 is TGTGCCAGTAGGGACACCGTAGTTTTTGGCGGGAACACTGAAGCTTTCTTT. Translating gives CASRDTVVFGGNTEAFF.

Details on this clone: Other DNA sequences in this specimen translate into the identical CDR3. The chain links TRBV11-2 to TRBJ2-7; 7 nucleotides align to TRBD2. V was clipped by 3 bases and J by 4 bases; unmatched bases: 3. The CDR3 sequence is 13 residues long. The V gene's germline CDR1 is SGHAT and CDR2 FQNNGV. The CDR3 is CASSLGGVYEQYF. CDR3 DNA: TGTGCCAGCAGCTTGGGGGGGGTATACGAGCAGTACTTC.

The chain has TRBV7-2 and TRBJ2-7; TRBD1 matches 8 bases. CDR3 length: 16 amino acids. The germline V gene has CDR1 SGHTA and CDR2 FQGNSA. With V trimmed by 3 bases and J by 2 bases, 9 bases remained unmatched. In DNA, the CDR3 is TGTGCCAGCAGCTTGAATCCAGGGGGCATAACCTACGAGCAGTACTTC. Protein product: CASSLNPGGITYEQYF.

The chain couples TRBV3-1 (or the pseudogene TRBV3-2) to TRBJ1-6; 9 bases map to TRBD1. The CDR3 covers 16 residues. Trimming removed 0 bases from V and 9 bases from J; junction bases left unmatched: 6. CDR1 is LGHDT and CDR2 is YNNKEL in the germline V gene (reference sequence). CDR3 residues: CASSQEDRGPGSPLHF. For the CDR3, the DNA is TGTGCCAGCAGCCAAGAGGACAGGGGTCCGGGTTCACCCCTCCACTTT.